This T cell receptor (beta chain) was identified during a study of vaccination and CD4 T cells after COVID-19. The Oncomine TCR Beta short-read assay was applied to DNA of cultured CD4+ T cells. TCRdb redid the calling of the PCR reads with MiXCR, one entry per CDR3 protein. The repertoire holds about 9,000 distinct CDR3 sequences, around 63% seen once, with about 23% in the top ten. This clonotype was observed a few times. Its specificity is unknown. The treatment: approximately 10-day PBMC culture with coronavirus spike peptide pools or control peptides (ViraFEST assay). Fresh IL-2 medium replaced half the culture medium on days 3 and 7. Germline CDR1 is MNHEY and CDR2 is SMNVEV (reference sequence). Germline trimming cut 5 bases from V and 8 bases from J; bases unmatched to any gene: 6. CDR3 length: 13 amino acids.

V and J are TRBV27 and TRBJ1-2, with 9 bases lining up with TRBD1. The receptor was derived from a human donor who had recovered from COVID-19. Sample: CD4+ T cells from blood, cultured in vitro. CDR3 nucleotides: TGTGCCAGCAGTCCCTACAGGGGGCAGGGCTACACCTTC. Its translation: CASSPYRGQGYTF.